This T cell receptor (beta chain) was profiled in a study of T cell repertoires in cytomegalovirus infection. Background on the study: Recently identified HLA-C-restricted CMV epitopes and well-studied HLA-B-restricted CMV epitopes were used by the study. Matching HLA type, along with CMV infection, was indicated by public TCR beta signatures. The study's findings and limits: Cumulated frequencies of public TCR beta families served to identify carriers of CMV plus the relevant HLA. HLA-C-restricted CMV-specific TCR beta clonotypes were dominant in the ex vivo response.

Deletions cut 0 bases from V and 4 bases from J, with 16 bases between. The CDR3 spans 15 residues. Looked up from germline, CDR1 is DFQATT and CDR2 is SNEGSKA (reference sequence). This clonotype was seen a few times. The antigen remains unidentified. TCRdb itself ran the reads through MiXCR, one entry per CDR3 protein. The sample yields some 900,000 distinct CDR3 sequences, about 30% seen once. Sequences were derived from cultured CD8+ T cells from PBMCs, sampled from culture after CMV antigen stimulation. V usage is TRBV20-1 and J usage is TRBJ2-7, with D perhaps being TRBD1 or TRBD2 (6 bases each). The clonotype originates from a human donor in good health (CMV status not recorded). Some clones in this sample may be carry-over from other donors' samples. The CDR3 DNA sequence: TGCAGTGCTAGAGAACTTAGGGGGGCAAGTTACGAGCAGTACTTC. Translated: CSARELRGASYEQYF.